The 15 T cell receptor beta chains given below trace back to one sample, sequenced in a study of control samples from healthy donors and cancer patients. Profiled with immunoSEQ multiplex PCR; TCRdb holds only in-frame clones, not every one. The sample holds roughly 93,000 clones, roughly nine tenths seen once. Sequences were obtained from PBMCs. The source is a woman aged 50 to 60 with colorectal cancer.

The J gene is TRBJ1-2, the V gene TRBV11-1, with TRBD1 as a possible D gene (5 bases). V shed 5 bases and J shed 4 bases, with 11 bases lying between them. Germline loops: CDR1 SGHAT, CDR2 FQDESV (reference sequence). CDR3 size: 13 residues. The DNA for the CDR3 is TGTGCCAGCAGCCACGGGACTCTCTATGGCTACACCTTC. It translates to CASSHGTLYGYTF.

V usage is TRBV5-6 and J usage is TRBJ1-1; D is possibly TRBD1 (5 bases). Germline CDR1 SGHDT, CDR2 YYEEEE. Trimming removed 0 bases at V and 1 base at J, with 7 bases between. The CDR3 runs to 14 residues. The chain's CDR3 is CASSLEGQNTEAFF. CDR3 DNA: TGTGCCAGCAGCTTGGAGGGGCAGAACACTGAAGCTTTCTTT.

The V gene is TRBV15, the J gene TRBJ2-3; D is uncertain. The CDR3 runs to 12 residues. The germline gives CDR1 LNHNV, CDR2 YYDKDF (reference sequence). V lost 5 bases to trimming and J lost 3 bases, with 6 bases between them. The CDR3 DNA sequence: TGTGCCACCAGCTATAGTACAGATACGCAGTATTTT. Encoded protein: CATSYSTDTQYF.

The chain joins TRBV12-5 to TRBJ2-3; the match to TRBD2 covers 10 bases. The CDR3 runs 16 residues. The germline V gene encodes CDR1 LGHNT and CDR2 FRNRAP. Trimming cost V 4 bases and J 4 bases; bases outside gene matches: 8. CDR3 DNA: TGTGCTAGTGGTTCGTTAGCGGGGGGCCGCCCAGATACGCAGTATTTT. This translates into CASGSLAGGRPDTQYF.

This clone was seen a handful of times. V gene TRBV10-3 combines with J gene TRBJ2-5; D is unresolved. CDR1 and CDR2 (germline): ENHRY, SYGVKD. V gave up 0 bases and J gave up 4 bases, with 6 bases separating them. The CDR3 runs to 13 residues. The CDR3 DNA reads as TGTGCCATCAGTGAGTCGAATCTAGAGACCCAGTACTTC. It is translated as CAISESNLETQYF.

The J gene is TRBJ2-7, the V gene TRBV5-4; D not resolved. Per the germline V gene, CDR1 is SGHNT and CDR2 is YYREEE (reference sequence). V was cut by 6 bases and J by 6 bases, with 13 bases left in between. This CDR3 is built from 12 residues. Here the CDR3 DNA reads TGTGCCAGCAAGAAGGCCTCTGGCGAGCAGTACGTC. Translating gives CASKKASGEQYV.

The chain employs TRBV5-5 and TRBJ1-4; 11 bases are a match to TRBD1. This CDR3 is built from 15 residues. In germline, CDR1 is SGHKS, CDR2 YYEKEE (reference sequence). With V trimmed by 4 bases and J by 4 bases, 3 bases remained unmatched. The CDR3 DNA sequence: TGTGCCAGCAGCGGACAGGGGGCGAATAATGAAAAACTGTTTTTT. This gives the protein CASSGQGANNEKLFF.

In this sample, this clone turned up a few times. The chain couples TRBV7-2 to TRBJ2-3; D remains unclear. CDR3 length equals 14 residues. Trimming shortened V by 5 bases and J by 2 bases, and 11 bases separated the two germline ends. Germline V gene lookup returns CDR1 SGHTA and CDR2 FQGNSA. In DNA form, the CDR3 reads TGTGCCAGCAGCCGTCTTAAAATCACAGATACGCAGTATTTT. Amino acid sequence: CASSRLKITDTQYF.

A note on this clone: Other DNA sequences in this sample translate to the same CDR3. The rearrangement joins TRBV4-2 to TRBJ2-3; TRBD2 matches at 11 bases. This CDR3 comprises 15 residues. The junction had 5 bases not matched to a gene; V was cut back by 3 bases and J by 6 bases. In germline, CDR1 is LGHNA, CDR2 YNFKEQ. DNA for the CDR3: TGTGCCAGCAGCCAGATTAGCGGGGGGGCGGATACGCAGTATTTT. Its protein is CASSQISGGADTQYF.

The chain is built from TRBV21-1 and TRBJ2-1; the table gives TRBD1 as D, unverified against the DNA. TRBV21-1 is classified as a pseudogene. The CDR3 is made up of 15 amino acids. CDR3 DNA sequence: TGTGCCAGCAGCAAAACGAGACAGGGAATCGATGAGCAGTTCTTC. It encodes CASSKTRQGIDEQFF.

The rearrangement joins TRBV18 to TRBJ1-1; D remains ambiguous. The V gene's germline CDR1 is KGHSH and CDR2 LQKENI. Trimming took off 4 bases at V and 1 base at J, with 4 bases between the two ends. The CDR3 length is 12 residues. CDR3 nucleotide sequence: TGTGCCAGCTCACTCAGGAACACTGAAGCTTTCTTT. It is translated as CASSLRNTEAFF.

V usage is TRBV4-1 and J usage is TRBJ1-2; no firm D call. CDR3 length: 16 residues. Deletions cut 3 bases from V and 1 base from J, with 15 bases between. Germline CDR1 MGHRA, CDR2 YSYEKL. In DNA, the CDR3 is TGCGCCAGCAGCCAGTTAAACCCTGGAGATAACTATGGCTACACCTTC. Residues: CASSQLNPGDNYGYTF.

V usage is TRBV7-9 and J usage is TRBJ2-5; D is unclear. This CDR3 is built from 11 residues. Germline CDR1 SEHNR, CDR2 FQNEAQ (reference sequence). V lost 5 bases and J 1 base, leaving 2 bases between the germline ends. The CDR3: CASSAQETQYF. The DNA of the CDR3 is TGTGCCAGCAGCGCCCAAGAGACCCAGTACTTC.

The V call is TRBV7-6, the J call TRBJ1-6; D call uncertain. The length of the CDR3 is 13 residues. V was trimmed by 5 bases and J by 10 bases, leaving 12 bases between them. CDR1 and CDR2 from the germline V gene are SGHVS and FNYEAQ. CDR3 loop: CASSAEGHSPLHF. CDR3 sequence (DNA): TGTGCCAGCAGCGCCGAAGGGCACTCACCCCTCCACTTT.

V and J are TRBV28 and TRBJ1-2; maybe TRBD1 (6 bases). The V and J ends lost 4 bases and 4 bases respectively, with 16 bases between them. The CDR3 has 15 residues. Germline CDR1 reads MDHEN; CDR2 reads SYDVKM. CDR3 in DNA: TGTGCCAGCAGTTCTTACAGGGCTAGGGGCTATGGCTACACCTTC. This sequence encodes CASSSYRARGYGYTF.